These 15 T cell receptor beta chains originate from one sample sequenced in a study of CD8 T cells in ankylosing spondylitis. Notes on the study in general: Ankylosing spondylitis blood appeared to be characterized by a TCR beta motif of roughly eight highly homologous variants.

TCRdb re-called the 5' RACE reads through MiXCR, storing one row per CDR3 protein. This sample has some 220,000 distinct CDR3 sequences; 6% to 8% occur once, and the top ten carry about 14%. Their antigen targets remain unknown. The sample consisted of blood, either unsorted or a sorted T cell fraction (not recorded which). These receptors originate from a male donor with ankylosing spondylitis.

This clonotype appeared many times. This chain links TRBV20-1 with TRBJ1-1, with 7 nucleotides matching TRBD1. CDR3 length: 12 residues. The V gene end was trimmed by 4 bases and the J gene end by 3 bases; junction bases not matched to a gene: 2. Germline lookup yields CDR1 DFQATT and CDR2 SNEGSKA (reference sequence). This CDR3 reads CSATGQDTEAFF. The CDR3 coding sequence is TGCAGTGCTACTGGACAGGACACTGAAGCTTTCTTT.

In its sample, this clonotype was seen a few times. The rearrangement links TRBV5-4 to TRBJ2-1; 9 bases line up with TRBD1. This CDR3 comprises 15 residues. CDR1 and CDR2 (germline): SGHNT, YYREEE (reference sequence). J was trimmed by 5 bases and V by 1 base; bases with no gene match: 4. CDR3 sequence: CASSLLQGADNEQFF. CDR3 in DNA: TGTGCCAGCAGCTTGTTACAGGGGGCAGACAATGAGCAGTTCTTC.

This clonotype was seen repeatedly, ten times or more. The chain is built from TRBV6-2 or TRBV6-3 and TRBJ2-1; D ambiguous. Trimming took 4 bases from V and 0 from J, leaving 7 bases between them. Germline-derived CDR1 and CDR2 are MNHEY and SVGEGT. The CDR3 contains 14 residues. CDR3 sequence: CASSFSYSYNEQFF. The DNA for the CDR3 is TGTGCCAGCAGTTTCTCTTACTCCTACAATGAGCAGTTCTTC.

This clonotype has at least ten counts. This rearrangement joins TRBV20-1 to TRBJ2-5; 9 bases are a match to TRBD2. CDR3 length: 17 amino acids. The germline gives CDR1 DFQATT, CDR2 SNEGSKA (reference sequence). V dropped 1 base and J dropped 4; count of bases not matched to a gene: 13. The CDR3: CSARAGTSRGRTETQYF. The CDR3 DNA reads TGCAGTGCTAGAGCCGGGACTAGCAGGGGGAGAACAGAGACCCAGTACTTC.

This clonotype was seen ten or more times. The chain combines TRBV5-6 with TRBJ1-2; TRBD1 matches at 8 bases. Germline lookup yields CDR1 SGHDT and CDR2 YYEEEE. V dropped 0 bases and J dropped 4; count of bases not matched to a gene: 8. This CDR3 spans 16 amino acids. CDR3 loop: CASSLGTGRRSYGYTF. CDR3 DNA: TGTGCCAGCAGCTTGGGGACAGGGAGAAGGAGCTATGGCTACACCTTC.

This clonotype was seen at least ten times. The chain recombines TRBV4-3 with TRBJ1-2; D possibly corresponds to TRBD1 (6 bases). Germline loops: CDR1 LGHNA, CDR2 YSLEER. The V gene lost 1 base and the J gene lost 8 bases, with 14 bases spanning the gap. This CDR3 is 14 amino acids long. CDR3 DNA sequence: TGCGCCAGCAGCCAAGGGGGCAGGGGCAGAGGCTACACCTTC. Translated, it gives CASSQGGRGRGYTF.

CDR3 sequence reads: CASSYGTGVGEQYF. The CDR3 DNA is TGTGCCAGCAGTTACGGGACAGGCGTCGGGGAGCAGTACTTC. V gene TRBV6-5 combines with J gene TRBJ2-7; 8 bases are shared with TRBD1. The germline CDR1 and CDR2 sequences are MNHEY and SVGAGI. The V gene end was trimmed by 2 bases and the J gene end by 7 bases; junction bases not matched to a gene: 7. CDR3 length: 14 amino acids.

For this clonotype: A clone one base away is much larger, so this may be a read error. CDR3 bases: TGTGTCAGCAGTTTTGTGGGGGGAGAGACCCAGTACTTC. Its translation: CVSSFVGGETQYF. The chain has TRBV12-3 or TRBV12-4 and TRBJ2-5; a possible D gene is TRBD2 (6 bases). CDR3 length: 13 amino acids.

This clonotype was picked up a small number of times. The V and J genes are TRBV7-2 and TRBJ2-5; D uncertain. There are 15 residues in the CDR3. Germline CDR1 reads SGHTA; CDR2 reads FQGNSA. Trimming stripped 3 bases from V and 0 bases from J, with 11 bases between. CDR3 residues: CASSFAPGYQETQYF. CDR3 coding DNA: TGTGCCAGCAGCTTTGCTCCCGGGTACCAAGAGACCCAGTACTTC. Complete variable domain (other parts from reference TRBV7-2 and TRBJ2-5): GAGVSQSPSNKVTEKGKDVELRCDPISGHTALYWYRQSLGQGLEFLIYFQGNSAPDKSGLPSDRFSAERTGGSVSTLTIQRTQQEDSAVYLCASSFAPGYQETQYFGPGTRLLVL.

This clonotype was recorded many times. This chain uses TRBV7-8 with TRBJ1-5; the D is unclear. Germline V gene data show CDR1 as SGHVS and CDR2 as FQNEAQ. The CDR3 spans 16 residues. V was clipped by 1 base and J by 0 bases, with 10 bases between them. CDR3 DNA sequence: TGTGCCAGCAGCTTAGGCTCGGGGTATAGCAATCAGCCCCAGCATTTT. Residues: CASSLGSGYSNQPQHF. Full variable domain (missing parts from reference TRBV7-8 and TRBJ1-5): GAGVSQSPRYKVAKRGQDVALRCDPISGHVSLFWYQQALGQGPEFLTYFQNEAQLDKSGLPSDRFFAERPEGSVSTLKIQRTQQEDSAVYLCASSLGSGYSNQPQHFGDGTRLSIL.

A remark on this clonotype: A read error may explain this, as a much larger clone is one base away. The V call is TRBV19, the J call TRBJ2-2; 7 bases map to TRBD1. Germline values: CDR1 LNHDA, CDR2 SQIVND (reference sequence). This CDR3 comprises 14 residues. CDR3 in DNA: TGTGCCGGTAGTCCTGACGGACAGGTCCTGGGGCTGTTTTTT. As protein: CAGSPDGQVLGLFF.

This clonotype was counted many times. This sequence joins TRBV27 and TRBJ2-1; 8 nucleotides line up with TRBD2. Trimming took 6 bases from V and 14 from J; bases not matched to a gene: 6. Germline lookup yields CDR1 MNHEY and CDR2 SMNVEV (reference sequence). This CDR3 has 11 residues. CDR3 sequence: CASSSGTRKFF. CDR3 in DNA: TGTGCCAGCAGCTCCGGGACTAGAAAGTTCTTC.

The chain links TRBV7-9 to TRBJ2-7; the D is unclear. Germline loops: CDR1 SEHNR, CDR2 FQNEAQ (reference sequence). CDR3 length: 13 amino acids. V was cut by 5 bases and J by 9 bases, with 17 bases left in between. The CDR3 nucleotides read TGTGCCAGCAGCCCCCGAGAACAGCCCCGGCAGTACTTC. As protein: CASSPREQPRQYF.

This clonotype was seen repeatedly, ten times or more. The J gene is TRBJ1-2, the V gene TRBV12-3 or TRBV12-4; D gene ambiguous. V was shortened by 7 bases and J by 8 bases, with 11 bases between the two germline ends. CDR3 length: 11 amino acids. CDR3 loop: CASKTGSGYTF. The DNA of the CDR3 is TGTGCCAGCAAGACGGGGTCCGGCTACACCTTC.

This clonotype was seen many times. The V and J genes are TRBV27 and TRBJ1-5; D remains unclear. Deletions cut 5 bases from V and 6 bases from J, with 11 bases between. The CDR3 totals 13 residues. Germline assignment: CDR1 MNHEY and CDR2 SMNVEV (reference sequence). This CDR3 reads CASSLATGQPQHF. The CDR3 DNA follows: TGTGCCAGCAGTCTCGCGACGGGTCAGCCCCAGCATTTT.